This record concerns one T cell receptor (beta chain) sequence. Its recognized antigen is unknown. No base qualities exist here, and no much larger clone lies one base off it. The CDR3 starts with the cysteine, ends with the phenylalanine, and has 15 residues. Of all the DNA, just the CDR3 is kept, 45 bases in frame from base 1. Per the germline V gene, MNHEY is the CDR1 and SVGAGI is the CDR2. The germline ends are 15 bases apart after V is trimmed by 4 bases and J by 4 bases. This sample is drawn from a study of blood T cell repertoires in COVID-19 (dated by TCRdb to about 2020). At the level of the whole study: Samples covering the acute and convalescent phases of COVID-19 were provided by collaborators in the United States, Italy and Spain. Where HLA class I and class II types were available, the types were taken from metadata supplied by the sample provider, not from assay-based typing. Deeply sampled blood TCRbeta repertoires from subjects exposed to, actively infected with, or recovered from COVID-19 were included in the dataset. The sample metadata nearly always contained a de-identified subject ID, COVID-19 status, age in years and sex. The material from the prospective study consisted of cDNA or gDNA derived from T cells, B-cell-depleted T cells, or PBMCs. Samples were obtained from the ongoing ImmuneRACE study (first 160 participants) and from about 1,300 subjects provided by 6 global collaborators. A freely available public database, intended as a resource for researchers studying the immune response to SARS-CoV-2, is where the repertoires were released. General study outcomes and caveats: The amount of clinical and demographic metadata varied by source and participant and was provided uncurated.

Participants in the prospective study were enrolled through a virtual design, were aged roughly 18 to 100 years, and lived in approximately 24 United States geographic areas. To assign participants to cohorts, the prospective study relied on clinical history that participants themselves reported in a screening survey and a study questionnaire. For ImmuneRACE Cohort 3, a participant was defined as recovered based on two consecutive negative NP/OP PCR tests, clearance by a healthcare professional, or resolution of symptoms. In the prospective study, whole blood, serum and a nasopharyngeal or oropharyngeal swab were collected from each participant by mobile phlebotomists. Prospective study participants could optionally give additional blood draws and questionnaires over an approximately two-month period. Prospective study blood samples were shipped either frozen or at room temperature before DNA extraction.

The immunoSEQ Assay, a bias-controlled multiplex PCR, was used to amplify TCRbeta CDR3 regions from genomic DNA. In the original analysis: The number of nucleated cells in each sample was estimated from the amplification of reference gene primers within the assay. Sequence reads were collapsed and filtered to measure the absolute abundance of every unique TCRbeta CDR3 rearrangement. Productive Simpson clonality was computed per sample as the square root of Simpson's diversity index over productive rearrangements. TCRdb provides this immuneACCESS table in a form limited to in-frame rearrangements. Some clones are lacking; in checked studies, under half of them reflect an unresolved V gene, and why the rest are absent is not known. Clone size and V and J calls were adopted from that table, with D and trimming inferred from the DNA. The sample table holds fewer than 200,000 clones, of which over 80% were seen once. The top ten clones comprise 3.5% to 5% of the sample.

Specimen: PBMCs or T cells enriched from blood (not recorded which). This clonotype was obtained from a woman between 50 and 59 years old who had recovered from COVID-19. Recombination connected TRBV6-5 to TRBJ2-3; a weak D assignment points to TRBD2 (6 bases agree). The encoded CDR3 is CASSSFQWGADTQYF. The DNA reads as follows: TGTGCCAGCAGTTCCTTCCAATGGGGGGCAGATACGCAGTATTTT.